This entry lists 16 T cell receptor beta chains sequenced from one sample in a study of OX40 agonist ivuxolimab in advanced cancers. Assay used: immunoSEQ multiplex PCR; TCRdb lists only in-frame clones, some missing. This sample carries approximately 99,000 clones, approximately 87% of them seen once, and the ten largest clones take roughly 5%. This sample comprised CD4+ or CD8+ T cells sorted from blood, obtained in a trial of the OX40 agonist ivuxolimab. The receptor source for this set is an adult with an advanced solid tumor such as melanoma, head and neck, liver or kidney cancer.

This chain uses TRBV7-9 with TRBJ1-1; D gene ambiguous. Deletions cut 1 base from V and 4 bases from J, with 7 bases between. The CDR3 contains 13 residues. Per the germline V gene, CDR1 is SEHNR and CDR2 is FQNEAQ (reference sequence). CDR3 amino acids: CASSLVGFTEAFF. The CDR3, as DNA: TGTGCCAGCAGCTTAGTGGGTTTCACTGAAGCTTTCTTT.

This sequence joins TRBV15 and TRBJ2-5; 8 bases are a match to TRBD1. CDR3 length equals 15 residues. J lost 4 bases, V lost 1 base, and 5 bases had no gene match. Per germline, CDR1 LNHNV and CDR2 YYDKDF (reference sequence). DNA of the CDR3: TGTGCCACCAGCAGAGGACAGGGGCTTTCAGAGACCCAGTACTTC. It yields the protein CATSRGQGLSETQYF.

This chain joins TRBV7-9 and TRBJ2-1; D not resolved. The V gene's germline CDR1 is SEHNR and CDR2 FQNEAQ (reference sequence). The CDR3 length is 11 residues. V shed 7 bases and J shed 3 bases, with 4 bases lying between them. The CDR3 is CASTGYNEQFF. The CDR3, as DNA: TGTGCCAGCACCGGCTACAATGAGCAGTTCTTC.

The table lists this clone with a few counts. This chain joins TRBV19 and TRBJ1-6; D is uncertain. With 0 bases removed from V and 6 bases from J, the gap between germline ends came to 6 bases. CDR3 length: 14 residues. CDR1 is LNHDA, CDR2 SQIVND, per germline (reference sequence). CDR3 residues: CASSIDGANSPLHF. The CDR3 bases are TGTGCCAGTAGTATAGATGGAGCTAATTCACCCCTCCACTTT.

The genes are TRBV4-2 and TRBJ2-7; D tentatively fits TRBD1 or TRBD2 (5 bases each). CDR1 is LGHNA and CDR2 is YNFKEQ in the germline V gene. V gave up 4 bases and J gave up 2 bases, with 12 bases separating them. CDR3 length equals 14 residues. The CDR3 DNA sequence: TGTGCCAGCAGCCCGGGGCTAGCAACCTACGAGCAGTACTTC. Protein: CASSPGLATYEQYF.

This chain uses TRBV6-1 with TRBJ1-2, with D possibly TRBD1 on 6 matching bases. The length of the CDR3 is 13 residues. V lost 9 bases, J lost 5 bases, and 16 bases lay in between. Germline V gives CDR1 MNHNS, CDR2 SASEGT. The DNA for the CDR3 is TGTGCCAGTTTAGATCAGGGGCAGTATGGCTACACCTTC. This codes for CASLDQGQYGYTF.

In nucleotides, the CDR3 is TGTGCCACCAGCAGAGCCGGGCTAAACACTGAAGCTTTCTTT. As protein: CATSRAGLNTEAFF. V is TRBV15 and J is TRBJ1-1; D not resolved. CDR1 is LNHNV and CDR2 is YYDKDF in the germline V gene (reference sequence). Trimming shortened V by 1 base and J by 2 bases, and 8 bases separated the two germline ends. CDR3 size: 14 residues.

The J gene is TRBJ1-2, the V gene TRBV27, with TRBD1 matching 8 bases. The CDR3 spans 18 residues. J was trimmed by 4 bases and V by 1 base; bases with no gene match: 14. The germline gives CDR1 MNHEY, CDR2 SMNVEV (reference sequence). The DNA of the CDR3 is TGTGCCAGCAGTTTATTTCCACACACAGGGGGTGGCACCTATGGCTACACCTTC. Residues: CASSLFPHTGGGTYGYTF.

CDR3 residues: CASRRETTYGYTF. The CDR3 DNA sequence: TGTGCCAGCAGGAGGGAAACCACGTATGGCTACACCTTC. The V call is TRBV7-9, the J call TRBJ1-2, with D unresolved. V was cut by 6 bases and J by 5 bases, with 13 bases left in between. The CDR3 runs to 13 residues. Germline V gene lookup returns CDR1 SEHNR and CDR2 FQNEAQ (reference sequence).

The CDR3 region is CASSQSGSSYEQYF. DNA for the CDR3: TGCGCCAGCAGTCAGTCTGGCAGCTCCTACGAGCAGTACTTC. The gene calls are TRBV23-1 and TRBJ2-7; D is unclear. TRBV23-1 is an ORF; its function is uncertain. The CDR3 has 14 residues. V gave up 3 bases and J gave up 0 bases, with 9 bases separating them.

This chain connects TRBV5-1 to TRBJ1-2, with 11 bases matching TRBD1. The germline V gene has CDR1 SGHRS and CDR2 YFSETQ. The trim removed 4 bases at V and 2 bases at J, leaving 4 bases unmatched. The CDR3 consists of 15 residues. CDR3 region: CASSADRGLNYGYTF. The DNA for the CDR3 is TGCGCCAGCAGCGCGGACAGGGGGCTCAACTATGGCTACACCTTC.

V usage is TRBV30 and J usage is TRBJ1-5; 9 nucleotides line up with TRBD1. V dropped 6 bases and J dropped 4; count of bases not matched to a gene: 16. CDR1 and CDR2 (germline): GTSNPN, SVGIG (reference sequence). The length of the CDR3 is 17 residues. In DNA form, the CDR3 reads TGTGCCTGCGGGGACAGGGTGAAGGGGTATTGGAATCAGCCCCAGCATTTT. Residues: CACGDRVKGYWNQPQHF.

This chain uses TRBV30 with TRBJ1-1; D is perhaps TRBD1 (6 bases). Germline V gene lookup returns CDR1 GTSNPN and CDR2 SVGIG (reference sequence). V dropped 2 bases and J dropped 6 bases, with 13 bases sitting between them. The CDR3 loop spans 13 amino acids. This chain's CDR3 is CAWSKGRGPEAFF. DNA for the CDR3: TGTGCCTGGAGTAAGGGTCGGGGGCCTGAAGCTTTCTTT.

The rearrangement links TRBV5-6 to TRBJ1-5; TRBD1 matches at 8 bases. Germline CDR1 SGHDT, CDR2 YYEEEE. V gave up 4 bases and J gave up 4 bases; unmatched junction bases: 7. This CDR3 spans 15 amino acids. CDR3 DNA sequence: TGTGCCAGCAGCCCCGGCAGGGGGCGTAATCAGCCCCAGCATTTT. It encodes CASSPGRGRNQPQHF.

The CDR3 bases are TGCGCCAGCAGCTTAGAAACGAGGGGAACCACAGATACGCAGTATTTT. This encodes CASSLETRGTTDTQYF. The rearrangement joins TRBV5-1 to TRBJ2-3; tentatively, D is TRBD1 or TRBD2 (5 bases each). Trimming stripped 2 bases from V and 2 bases from J, with 15 bases between. There are 16 residues in the CDR3. Germline assignment: CDR1 SGHRS and CDR2 YFSETQ.

The V gene is TRBV11-2, the J gene TRBJ1-1, with D unclear. The V end was cut by 4 bases, the J end by 0 bases, with 9 bases between. Germline V gene lookup returns CDR1 SGHAT and CDR2 FQNNGV. The CDR3 covers 14 residues. The CDR3 DNA reads as TGTGCCAGCAGCTCCGCCCTCATGAACACTGAAGCTTTCTTT. This translates into CASSSALMNTEAFF.